The 13 T cell receptor beta chains below were found in one sample sequenced in a study of cytomegalovirus exposure and HLA in healthy donors (dated by TCRdb to about 2017). Preparation of the library involved the immunoSEQ multiplex PCR assay. For the multiplex PCR, a mixture combining 60 forward primers for TCR Vbeta segments and 13 reverse primers for TCR Jbeta segments was used. The immuneACCESS repertoire file appears here via TCRdb, limited to in-frame rearrangements. These files lack a portion of the clones; in checked studies, under half of the deficit traces to unresolved V genes, and the cause of the others is not known. Here the sample has about 110,000 clones; roughly four fifths occur a single time. Approximately 2.8% of the sample belongs to the ten largest clones. The sequencing input was PBMCs. The origin of the receptors is a male donor in good health and CMV-seropositive.

This chain joins TRBV5-1 and TRBJ2-2; 7 nucleotides align to TRBD2. The CDR3 length is 16 residues. The trim removed 6 bases at V and 1 base at J, leaving 9 bases unmatched. Germline V gene sequence: CDR1 SGHRS, CDR2 YFSETQ. The CDR3 DNA is TGCGCCAGCACCCGGGGGGACGCCCAGAACACCGGGGAGCTGTTTTTT. Protein: CASTRGDAQNTGELFF.

V and J are TRBV28 and TRBJ2-1; perhaps TRBD2 as D (6 bases). The CDR3 sequence is 14 residues long. Germline values: CDR1 MDHEN, CDR2 SYDVKM. The V gene lost 6 bases and the J gene lost 3 bases, with 12 bases spanning the gap. CDR3 protein: CASSLSGLYNEQFF. The CDR3 nucleotides are TGTGCCAGCAGCCTTAGCGGCCTCTACAATGAGCAGTTCTTC.

The rearrangement joins TRBV10-3 to TRBJ2-2; 7 bases line up with TRBD1. This CDR3 is built from 16 residues. The junction had 8 bases not matched to a gene; V was cut back by 4 bases and J by 3 bases. Germline V CDR1 and CDR2: ENHRY, SYGVKD. CDR3 sequence reads: CAISAGQVSYTGELFF. The CDR3 nucleotides read TGTGCCATCAGTGCTGGACAGGTTTCGTACACCGGGGAGCTGTTTTTT.

The rearrangement joins TRBV19 to TRBJ1-2; TRBD1 matches at 7 bases. The germline gives CDR1 LNHDA, CDR2 SQIVND (reference sequence). Trimming cost V 7 bases and J 6 bases; bases outside gene matches: 8. The CDR3 contains 13 residues. CDR3 region: CASNWDSRDGYTF. DNA for the CDR3: TGTGCCAGTAACTGGGACAGTAGAGATGGCTACACCTTC.

The rearrangement links TRBV4-2 to TRBJ2-5; TRBD2 matches at 14 bases. From germline, CDR1 is LGHNA and CDR2 YNFKEQ. V was clipped by 1 base and J by 4 bases; unmatched bases: 5. The CDR3 extends over 17 amino acids. For the CDR3, the DNA is TGTGCCAGCAGCCAAGTGACTAGCGGGAGGGCCAGAGAGACCCAGTACTTC. This gives the protein CASSQVTSGRARETQYF.

The chain is built from TRBV19 and TRBJ1-5; tentative D call: TRBD1 (6 bases). The CDR3 contains 15 residues. Germline assignment: CDR1 LNHDA and CDR2 SQIVND (reference sequence). V dropped 3 bases and J dropped 4 bases, with 13 bases sitting between them. CDR3 region: CASSITGRWNQPQHF. DNA of the CDR3: TGTGCCAGTAGTATTACAGGGCGGTGGAATCAGCCCCAGCATTTT.

This chain's CDR3 is CASSFGEVYF. DNA for the CDR3: TGTGCCAGCAGCTTTGGGGAGGTGTACTTC. This chain connects TRBV12-1 to TRBJ2-5; the D call in the table, TRBD2, was not verified against the DNA. TRBV12-1 is a pseudogene. The CDR3 contains 10 residues.

The chain links TRBV7-9 to TRBJ2-7, with 8 bases lining up with TRBD1. This CDR3 spans 15 amino acids. In germline, CDR1 is SEHNR, CDR2 FQNEAQ (reference sequence). Trimming took 3 bases from V and 2 from J; bases not matched to a gene: 6. In DNA, the CDR3 is TGTGCCAGCAGCTTCGGACAGGGTGATACCTACGAGCAGTACTTC. It yields the protein CASSFGQGDTYEQYF.

This clone has just a few counts. The chain recombines TRBV28 with TRBJ2-1; maybe TRBD1 (6 bases). The CDR3 loop spans 15 amino acids. Trimming took off 6 bases at V and 3 bases at J, with 15 bases between the two ends. Germline CDR1 and CDR2: MDHEN and SYDVKM. CDR3: CASSSGGSHYNEQFF. In DNA form, the CDR3 reads TGTGCCAGCAGCTCTGGGGGCTCTCACTACAATGAGCAGTTCTTC.

This clone was counted a few times. The gene calls are TRBV7-9 and TRBJ1-2; D may be TRBD1 (5 bases). CDR1 is SEHNR and CDR2 is FQNEAQ in the germline V gene (reference sequence). The CDR3 runs to 13 residues. V was pared by 6 bases and J by 5 bases, with 13 bases between. CDR3 nucleotides: TGTGCCAGCAGTCGAACTGGGGCTTATGGCTACACCTTC. Its protein is CASSRTGAYGYTF.

This chain joins TRBV30 and TRBJ2-7, with 13 bases that match TRBD2. Germline V gives CDR1 GTSNPN, CDR2 SVGIG (reference sequence). The CDR3 has 15 amino acids. V shed 2 bases and J 6 bases; nucleotides not matched to a gene: 7. The CDR3 here is CAWSLLAGGPGEQYF. CDR3 DNA sequence: TGTGCCTGGAGTTTACTAGCGGGAGGGCCTGGCGAGCAGTACTTC.

The CDR3 DNA reads as TGCGCCAGCAGCTTGATTGCGGGCCCCACCGGGGAGCTGTTTTTT. Protein sequence: CASSLIAGPTGELFF. V usage is TRBV5-1 and J usage is TRBJ2-2; D is perhaps TRBD2 (5 bases). The V end was cut by 1 base, the J end by 4 bases, with 11 bases between. This CDR3 spans 15 amino acids. From germline, CDR1 is SGHRS and CDR2 YFSETQ.

The chain links TRBV5-4 to TRBJ1-5, with TRBD1 identical over 12 bases. Germline V gene data show CDR1 as SGHNT and CDR2 as YYREEE (reference sequence). Trimming took 4 bases from V and 6 from J; bases not matched to a gene: 5. The CDR3 is 15 amino acids. CDR3 in amino acids: CASSPGQGARQPQHF. DNA for the CDR3: TGTGCCAGCAGCCCGGGACAGGGGGCCCGTCAGCCCCAGCATTTT.